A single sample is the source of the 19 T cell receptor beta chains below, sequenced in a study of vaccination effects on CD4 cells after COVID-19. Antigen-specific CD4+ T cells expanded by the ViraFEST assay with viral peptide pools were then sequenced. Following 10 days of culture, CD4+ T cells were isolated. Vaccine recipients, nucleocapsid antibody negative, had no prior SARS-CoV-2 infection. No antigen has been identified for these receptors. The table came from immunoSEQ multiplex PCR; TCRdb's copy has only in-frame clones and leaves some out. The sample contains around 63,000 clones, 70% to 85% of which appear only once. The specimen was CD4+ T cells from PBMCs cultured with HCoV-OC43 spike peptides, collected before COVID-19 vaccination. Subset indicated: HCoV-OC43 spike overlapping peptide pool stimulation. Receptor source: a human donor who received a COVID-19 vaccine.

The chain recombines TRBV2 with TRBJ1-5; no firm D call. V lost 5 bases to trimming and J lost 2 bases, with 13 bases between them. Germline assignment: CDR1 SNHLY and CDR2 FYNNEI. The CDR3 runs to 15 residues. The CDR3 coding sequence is TGTGCCAGCAGTTCGGACCCTCTGGGCAATCAGCCCCAGCATTTT. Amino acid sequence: CASSSDPLGNQPQHF. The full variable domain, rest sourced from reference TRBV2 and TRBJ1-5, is EPEVTQTPSHQVTQMGQEVILRCVPISNHLYFYWYRQILGQKVEFLVSFYNNEISEKSEIFDDQFSVERPDGSNFTLKIRSTKLEDSAMYFCASSSDPLGNQPQHFGDGTRLSIL.

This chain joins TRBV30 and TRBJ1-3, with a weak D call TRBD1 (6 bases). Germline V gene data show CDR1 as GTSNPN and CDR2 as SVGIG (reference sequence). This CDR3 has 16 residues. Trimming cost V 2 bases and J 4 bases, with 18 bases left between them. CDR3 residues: CAWSQTRWGLGNTIYF. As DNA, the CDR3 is TGTGCCTGGAGTCAAACTAGGTGGGGGCTAGGAAACACCATATATTTT.

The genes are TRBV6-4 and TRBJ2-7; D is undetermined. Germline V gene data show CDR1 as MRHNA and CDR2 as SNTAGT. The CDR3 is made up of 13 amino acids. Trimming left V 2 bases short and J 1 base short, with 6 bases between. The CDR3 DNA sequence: TGTGCCAGCAGTGACGTTGAGTCCTACGAGCAGTACGTC. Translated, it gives CASSDVESYEQYV.

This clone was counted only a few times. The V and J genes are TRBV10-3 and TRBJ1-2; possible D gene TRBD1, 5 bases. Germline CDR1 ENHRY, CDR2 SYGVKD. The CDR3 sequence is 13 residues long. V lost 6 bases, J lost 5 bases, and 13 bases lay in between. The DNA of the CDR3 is TGTGCCATCAGATGGGGACCTGGGTATGGCTACACCTTC. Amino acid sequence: CAIRWGPGYGYTF.

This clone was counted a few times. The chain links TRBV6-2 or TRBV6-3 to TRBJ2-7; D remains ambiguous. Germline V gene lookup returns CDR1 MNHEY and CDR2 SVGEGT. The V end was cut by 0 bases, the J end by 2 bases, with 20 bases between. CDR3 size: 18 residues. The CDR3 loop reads CASSYSTTHEAQAYEQYV. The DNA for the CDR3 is TGTGCCAGCAGTTACTCGACCACCCACGAGGCTCAAGCCTACGAGCAGTACGTC.

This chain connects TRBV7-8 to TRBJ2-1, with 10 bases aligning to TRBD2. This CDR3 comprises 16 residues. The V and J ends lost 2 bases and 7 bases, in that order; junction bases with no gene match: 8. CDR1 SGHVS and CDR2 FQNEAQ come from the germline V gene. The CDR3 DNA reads TGTGCCAGCAGCTTACGTCGGAGCGGGGGGGCAAATGAGCAGTTCTTC. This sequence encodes CASSLRRSGGANEQFF. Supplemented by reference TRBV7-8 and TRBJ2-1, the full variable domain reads GAGVSQSPRYKVAKRGQDVALRCDPISGHVSLFWYQQALGQGPEFLTYFQNEAQLDKSGLPSDRFFAERPEGSVSTLKIQRTQQEDSAVYLCASSLRRSGGANEQFFGPGTRLTVL.

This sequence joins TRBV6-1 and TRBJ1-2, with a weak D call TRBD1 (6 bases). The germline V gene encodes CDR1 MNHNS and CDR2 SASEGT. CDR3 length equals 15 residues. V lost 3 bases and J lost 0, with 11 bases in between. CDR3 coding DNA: TGTGCCAGCAGTGATGGGGGGGCGGCTAACTATGGCTACACCTTC. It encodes CASSDGGAANYGYTF.

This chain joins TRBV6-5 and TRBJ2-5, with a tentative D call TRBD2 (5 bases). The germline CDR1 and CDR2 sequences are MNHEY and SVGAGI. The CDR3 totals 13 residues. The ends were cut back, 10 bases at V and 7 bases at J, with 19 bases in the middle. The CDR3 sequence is CATVRATGSTQYF. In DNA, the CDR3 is TGTGCCACCGTGCGGGCCACCGGTTCGACCCAGTACTTC.

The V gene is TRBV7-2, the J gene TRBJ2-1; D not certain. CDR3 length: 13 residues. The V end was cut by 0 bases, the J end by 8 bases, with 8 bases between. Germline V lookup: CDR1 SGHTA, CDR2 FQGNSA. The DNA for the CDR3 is TGTGCCAGCAGCTTAGCGCAGCTCGATGAGCAGTTCTTC. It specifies CASSLAQLDEQFF.

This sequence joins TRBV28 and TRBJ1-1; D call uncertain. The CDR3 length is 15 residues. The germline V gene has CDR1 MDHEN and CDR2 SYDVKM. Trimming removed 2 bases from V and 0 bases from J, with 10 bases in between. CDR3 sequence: CASSLGINMNTEAFF. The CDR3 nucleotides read TGTGCCAGCAGTTTAGGGATTAATATGAACACTGAAGCTTTCTTT.

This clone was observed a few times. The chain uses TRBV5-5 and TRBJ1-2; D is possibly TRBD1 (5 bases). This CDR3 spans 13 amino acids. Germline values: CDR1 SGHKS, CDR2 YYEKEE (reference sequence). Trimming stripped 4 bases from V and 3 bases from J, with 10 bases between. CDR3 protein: CASSTGRYYGYTF. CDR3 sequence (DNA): TGTGCCAGCAGCACGGGACGGTACTATGGCTACACCTTC.

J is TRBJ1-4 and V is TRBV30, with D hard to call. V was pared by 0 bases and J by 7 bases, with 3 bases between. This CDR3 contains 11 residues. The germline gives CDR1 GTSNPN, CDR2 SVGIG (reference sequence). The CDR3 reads CAWSVFEKLFF. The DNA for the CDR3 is TGTGCCTGGAGTGTTTTTGAAAAACTGTTTTTT.

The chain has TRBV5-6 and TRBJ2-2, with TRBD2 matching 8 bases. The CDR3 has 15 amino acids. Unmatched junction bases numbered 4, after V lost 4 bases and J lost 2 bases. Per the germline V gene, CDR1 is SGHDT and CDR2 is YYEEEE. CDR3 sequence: CASSLSGGNTGELFF. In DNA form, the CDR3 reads TGTGCCAGCAGCCTGAGCGGGGGTAACACCGGGGAGCTGTTTTTT.

CDR3 in amino acids: CASSLTGPSPLHF. For the CDR3, the DNA is TGTGCCAGCAGCTTGACCGGGCCTTCACCCCTCCACTTT. The chain joins TRBV11-2 to TRBJ1-6; D is ambiguous. The V gene lost 3 bases and the J gene lost 9 bases, with 9 bases spanning the gap. This CDR3 spans 13 amino acids. Germline V gives CDR1 SGHAT, CDR2 FQNNGV.

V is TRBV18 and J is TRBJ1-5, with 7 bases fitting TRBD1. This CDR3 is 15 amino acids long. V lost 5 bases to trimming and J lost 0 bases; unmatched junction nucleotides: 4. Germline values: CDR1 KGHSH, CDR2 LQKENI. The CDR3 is CASSKDRSSNQPQHF. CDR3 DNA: TGTGCCAGCTCAAAGGACAGGAGTAGCAATCAGCCCCAGCATTTT.

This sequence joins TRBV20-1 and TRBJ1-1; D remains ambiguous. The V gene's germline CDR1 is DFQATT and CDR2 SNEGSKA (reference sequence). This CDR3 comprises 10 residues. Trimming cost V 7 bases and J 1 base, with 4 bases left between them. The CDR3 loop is CSGTNTEAFF. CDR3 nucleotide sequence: TGCAGTGGAACGAACACTGAAGCTTTCTTT.

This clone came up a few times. CDR3 loop: CASSLSRPPADTQYF. CDR3 nucleotide sequence: TGTGCCAGCAGTTTGTCACGGCCGCCGGCGGATACGCAGTATTTT. This chain uses TRBV6-5 with TRBJ2-3; D call uncertain. V gave up 4 bases and J gave up 6 bases, with 17 bases separating them. The CDR3 contains 15 residues. Per germline, CDR1 MNHEY and CDR2 SVGAGI.

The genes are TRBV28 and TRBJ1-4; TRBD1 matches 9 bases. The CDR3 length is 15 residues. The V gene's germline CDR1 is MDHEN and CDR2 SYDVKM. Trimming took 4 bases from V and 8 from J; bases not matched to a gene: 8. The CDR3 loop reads CASSSLGQGQEKLFF. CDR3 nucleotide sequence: TGTGCCAGCAGTTCCCTCGGACAGGGGCAAGAAAAACTGTTTTTT.

The CDR3 loop reads CASNRERRDYGYTF. The CDR3 nucleotides are TGTGCCAGCAACCGAGAGCGGAGGGACTATGGCTACACCTTC. The chain carries TRBV18 and TRBJ1-2, with D hard to call. The CDR3 runs 14 residues. CDR1 and CDR2 (germline): KGHSH, LQKENI. V was cut by 8 bases and J by 3 bases, with 16 bases left in between.